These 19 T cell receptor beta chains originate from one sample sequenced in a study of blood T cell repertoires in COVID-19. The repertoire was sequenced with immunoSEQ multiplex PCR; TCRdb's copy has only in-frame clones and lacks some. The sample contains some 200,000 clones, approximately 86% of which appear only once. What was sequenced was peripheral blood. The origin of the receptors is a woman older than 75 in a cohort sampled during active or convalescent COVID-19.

CDR3 nucleotides: TGTGCCAGCAGCGCTGGGACAGTGGGAAACACCATATATTTT. Translation: CASSAGTVGNTIYF. The gene calls are TRBV9 and TRBJ1-3; the match to TRBD1 covers 7 bases. Germline-derived CDR1 and CDR2 are SGDLS and YYNGEE. This CDR3 is 14 amino acids long. V lost 3 bases, J lost 4 bases, and 4 bases stayed unmatched.

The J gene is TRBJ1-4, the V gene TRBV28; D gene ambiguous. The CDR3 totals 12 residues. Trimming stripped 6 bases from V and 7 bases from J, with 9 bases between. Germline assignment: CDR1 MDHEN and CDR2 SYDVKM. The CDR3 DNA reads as TGTGCCAGCAGCCCGAGCACTGAAAAACTGTTTTTT. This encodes CASSPSTEKLFF. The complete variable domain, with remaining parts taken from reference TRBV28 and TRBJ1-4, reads DVKVTQSSRYLVKRTGEKVFLECVQDMDHENMFWYRQDPGLGLRLIYFSYDVKMKEKGDIPEGYSVSREKKERFSLILESASTNQTSMYLCASSPSTEKLFFGSGTQLSVL.

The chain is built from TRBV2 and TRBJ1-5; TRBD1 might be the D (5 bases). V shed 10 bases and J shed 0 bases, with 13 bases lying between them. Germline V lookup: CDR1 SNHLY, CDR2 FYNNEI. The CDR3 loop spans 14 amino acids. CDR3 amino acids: CATQRQYSNQPQHF. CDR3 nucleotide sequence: TGTGCCACCCAACGACAGTATAGCAATCAGCCCCAGCATTTT.

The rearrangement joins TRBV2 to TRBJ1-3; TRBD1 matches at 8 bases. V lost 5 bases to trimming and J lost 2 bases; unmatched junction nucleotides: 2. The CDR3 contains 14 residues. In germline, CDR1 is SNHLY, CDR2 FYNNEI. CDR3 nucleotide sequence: TGTGCCAGCAGTTTACAGGGGGCTGGAAACACCATATATTTT. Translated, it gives CASSLQGAGNTIYF.

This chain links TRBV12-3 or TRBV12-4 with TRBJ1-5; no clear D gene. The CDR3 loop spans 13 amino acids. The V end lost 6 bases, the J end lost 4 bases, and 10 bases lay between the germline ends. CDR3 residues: CASSTTENQPQHF. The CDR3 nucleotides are TGTGCCAGCAGCACAACAGAAAATCAGCCCCAGCATTTT.

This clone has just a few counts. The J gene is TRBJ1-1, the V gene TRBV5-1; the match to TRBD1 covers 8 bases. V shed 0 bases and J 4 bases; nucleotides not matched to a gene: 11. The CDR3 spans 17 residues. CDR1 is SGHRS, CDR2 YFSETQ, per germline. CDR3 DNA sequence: TGCGCCAGCAGCTTGGAGGGTGGGACAGGAGGTCCCACTGAAGCTTTCTTT. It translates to CASSLEGGTGGPTEAFF.

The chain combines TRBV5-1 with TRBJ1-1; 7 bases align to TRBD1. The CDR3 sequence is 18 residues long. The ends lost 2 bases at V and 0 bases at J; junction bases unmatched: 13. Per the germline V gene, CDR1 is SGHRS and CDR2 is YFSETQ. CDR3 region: CASSFRRQGITLNTEAFF. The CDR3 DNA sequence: TGCGCCAGCAGCTTCCGTCGACAGGGAATTACCCTGAACACTGAAGCTTTCTTT. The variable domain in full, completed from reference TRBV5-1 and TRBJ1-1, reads KAGVTQTPRYLIKTRGQQVTLSCSPISGHRSVSWYQQTPGQGLQFLFEYFSETQRNKGNFPGRFSGRQFSNSRSEMNVSTLELGDSALYLCASSFRRQGITLNTEAFFGQGTRLTVV.

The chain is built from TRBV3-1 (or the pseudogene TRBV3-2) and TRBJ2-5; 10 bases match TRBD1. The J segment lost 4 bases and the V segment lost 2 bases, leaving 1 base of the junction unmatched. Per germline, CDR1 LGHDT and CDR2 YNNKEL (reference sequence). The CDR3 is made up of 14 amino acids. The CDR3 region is CASSQRTGGETQYF. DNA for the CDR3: TGTGCCAGCAGCCAAAGGACAGGGGGAGAGACCCAGTACTTC.

The CDR3 DNA follows: TGTGCCAGCAGTACTACAGGGCTAGCCTACGAGCAGTACGTC. This translates into CASSTTGLAYEQYV. The J gene is TRBJ2-7, the V gene TRBV6-5; a weak D match, TRBD1 (6 bases). The CDR3 runs 14 residues. The germline gives CDR1 MNHEY, CDR2 SVGAGI. The V gene lost 5 bases and the J gene lost 2 bases, with 13 bases spanning the gap.

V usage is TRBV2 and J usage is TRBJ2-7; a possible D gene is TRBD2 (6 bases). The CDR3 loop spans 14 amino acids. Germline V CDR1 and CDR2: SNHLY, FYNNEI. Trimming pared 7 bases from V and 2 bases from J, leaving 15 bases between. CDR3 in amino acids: CASTPGLGPYEQYF. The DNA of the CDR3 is TGTGCCAGCACCCCGGGACTGGGTCCCTACGAGCAGTACTTC.

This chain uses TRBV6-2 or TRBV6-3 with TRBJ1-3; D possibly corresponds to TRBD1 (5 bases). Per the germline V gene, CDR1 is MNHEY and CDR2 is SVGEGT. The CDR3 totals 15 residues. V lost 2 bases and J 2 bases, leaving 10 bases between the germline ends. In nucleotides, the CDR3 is TGTGCCAGCAGTTACGGATCAGGGACTGGAAACACCATATATTTT. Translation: CASSYGSGTGNTIYF.

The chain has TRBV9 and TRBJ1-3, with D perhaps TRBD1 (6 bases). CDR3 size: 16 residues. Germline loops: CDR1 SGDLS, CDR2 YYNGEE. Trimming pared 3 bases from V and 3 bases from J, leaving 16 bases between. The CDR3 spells CASSARQVHFGNTIYF. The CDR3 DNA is TGTGCCAGCAGCGCCAGACAGGTCCATTTTGGAAACACCATATATTTT.

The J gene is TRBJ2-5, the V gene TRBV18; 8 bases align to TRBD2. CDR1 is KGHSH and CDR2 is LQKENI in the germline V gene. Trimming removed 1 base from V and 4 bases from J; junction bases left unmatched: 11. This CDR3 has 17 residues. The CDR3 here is CASSPRGSGTHSETQYF. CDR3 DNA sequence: TGTGCCAGCTCACCACGGGGTAGCGGGACCCACTCAGAGACCCAGTACTTC.

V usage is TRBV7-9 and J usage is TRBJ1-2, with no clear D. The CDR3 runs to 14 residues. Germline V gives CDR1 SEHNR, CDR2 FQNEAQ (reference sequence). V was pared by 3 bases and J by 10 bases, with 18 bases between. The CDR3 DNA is TGTGCCAGCAGCTTGGGTCTGGAAGGCGCGGACTACACCTTC. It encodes CASSLGLEGADYTF. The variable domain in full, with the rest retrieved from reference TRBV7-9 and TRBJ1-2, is DTGVSQNPRHKITKRGQNVTFRCDPISEHNRLYWYRQTLGQGPEFLTYFQNEAQLEKSRLLSDRFSAERPKGSFSTLEIQRTEQGDSAMYLCASSLGLEGADYTFGSGTRLTVV.

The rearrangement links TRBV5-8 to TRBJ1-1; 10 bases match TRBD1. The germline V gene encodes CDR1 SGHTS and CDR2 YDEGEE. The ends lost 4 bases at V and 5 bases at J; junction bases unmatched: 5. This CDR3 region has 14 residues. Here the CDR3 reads CASSRDRGFTEAFF. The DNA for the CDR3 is TGTGCCAGCAGCCGGGACAGGGGTTTTACTGAAGCTTTCTTT.

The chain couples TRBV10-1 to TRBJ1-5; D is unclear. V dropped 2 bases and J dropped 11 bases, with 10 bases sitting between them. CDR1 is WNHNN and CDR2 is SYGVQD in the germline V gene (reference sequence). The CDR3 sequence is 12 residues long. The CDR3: CASSETGLAQHF. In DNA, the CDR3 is TGCGCCAGCAGTGAGACCGGGTTGGCCCAGCATTTT.

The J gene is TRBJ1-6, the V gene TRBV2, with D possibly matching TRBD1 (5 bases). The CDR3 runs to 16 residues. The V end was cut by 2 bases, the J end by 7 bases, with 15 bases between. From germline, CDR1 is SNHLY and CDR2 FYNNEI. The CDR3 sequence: CASSEIGGNSNSPLHF. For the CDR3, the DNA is TGTGCCAGCAGTGAAATCGGGGGAAATTCGAATTCACCCCTCCACTTT.

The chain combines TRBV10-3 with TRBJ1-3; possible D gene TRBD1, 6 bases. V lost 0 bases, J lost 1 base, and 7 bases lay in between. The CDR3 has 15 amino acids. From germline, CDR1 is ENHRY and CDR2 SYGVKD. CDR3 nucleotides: TGTGCCATCAGTGAGTCCGGGACATCTGGAAACACCATATATTTT. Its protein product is CAISESGTSGNTIYF.

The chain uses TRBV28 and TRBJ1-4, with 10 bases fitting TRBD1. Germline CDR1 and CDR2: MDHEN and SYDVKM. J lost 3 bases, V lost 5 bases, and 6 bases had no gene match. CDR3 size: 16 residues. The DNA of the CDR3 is TGTGCCAGCAGTATAAGACAGGGGGCGGCTAATGAAAAACTGTTTTTT. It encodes CASSIRQGAANEKLFF.